One sample yielded the 21 T cell receptor beta chains listed below, sequenced in a study of CD8 T cells in ankylosing spondylitis. Study-wide results and limits: One TCR beta motif, made up of several highly homologous variants, appeared characteristic of ankylosing spondylitis blood.

TCRdb reprocessed the 5' RACE reads via MiXCR and lists one record per CDR3 protein. The sample gives 400,000 to 450,000 distinct CDR3 sequences, 15% to 20% of which show up once; under 1.2% is in the top ten. Their specific antigens are unknown. The sequenced sample was blood, either unsorted or a sorted T cell fraction (not recorded which). The receptors come from a male donor with ankylosing spondylitis.

J is TRBJ1-1 and V is TRBV20-1, with TRBD1 identical over 10 bases. Germline lookup yields CDR1 DFQATT and CDR2 SNEGSKA (reference sequence). The CDR3 is 16 residues long. V trimming: 3 bases; J trimming: 0 bases; junction bases outside the gene matches: 7. This CDR3 reads CSARQGTGVMNTEAFF. In nucleotides, the CDR3 is TGCAGTGCTAGGCAGGGGACAGGGGTTATGAACACTGAAGCTTTCTTT.

In its sample, this clonotype was seen a few times. CDR3 bases: TGCAGTGCCCTTGGGGGAGCGGTCACCGGGGAGCTGTTTTTT. This encodes CSALGGAVTGELFF. The chain couples TRBV20-1 to TRBJ2-2; the D gene could be TRBD1 or TRBD2 (5 bases each). This CDR3 has 14 amino acids. CDR1 is DFQATT and CDR2 is SNEGSKA in the germline V gene (reference sequence). V was cut by 6 bases and J by 4 bases, with 15 bases left in between.

The table lists this clonotype with many counts. This rearrangement joins TRBV3-1 to TRBJ1-6; D remains unclear. Germline V gene lookup returns CDR1 LGHDT and CDR2 YNNKEL (reference sequence). Between the trimmed V and J ends, which lost 3 bases and 7 bases, there was a span of 7 bases. The CDR3 has 13 amino acids. CDR3 in DNA: TGTGCCAGCAGCCAGGGTGGAAATTCACCCCTCCACTTT. Residues: CASSQGGNSPLHF.

This clonotype showed up just a few times. V usage is TRBV4-1 and J usage is TRBJ1-4; no reliable D call. Germline CDR1 MGHRA, CDR2 YSYEKL. V was shortened by 0 bases and J by 7 bases, with 12 bases between the two germline ends. CDR3 length: 15 amino acids. Here the CDR3 DNA reads TGCGCCAGCAGCCAAGATAGATCGGGAGGTGAAAAACTGTTTTTT. It translates to CASSQDRSGGEKLFF.

This clonotype was recorded a few times. V gene TRBV6-1 combines with J gene TRBJ1-1; 7 bases are shared with TRBD1. The CDR3 consists of 16 residues. The ends lost 7 bases at V and 0 bases at J; junction bases unmatched: 11. Germline CDR1 MNHNS, CDR2 SASEGT. The DNA for the CDR3 is TGTGCCAGCACCCTTACGGACAGGAGCTTGAACACTGAAGCTTTCTTT. Residues: CASTLTDRSLNTEAFF.

This clonotype has a handful of counts. J is TRBJ2-2 and V is TRBV19; TRBD2 might be the D (6 bases). The CDR3 has 12 amino acids. Trimming cost V 6 bases and J 6 bases, with 8 bases left between them. CDR1 and CDR2 (germline): LNHDA, SQIVND (reference sequence). In DNA form, the CDR3 reads TGTGCCAGTAGCAGACTAGCCGGGGAGCTGTTTTTT. Protein: CASSRLAGELFF.

The rearrangement links TRBV2 to TRBJ2-2; 10 bases agree with TRBD2. Germline V gene data show CDR1 as SNHLY and CDR2 as FYNNEI. V shed 7 bases, J shed 0 bases, and the junction held 11 bases outside the gene matches. The CDR3 sequence is 18 residues long. The chain's CDR3 is CASTERASGGTNTGELFF. Here the CDR3 DNA reads TGTGCCAGCACCGAGAGGGCTAGCGGGGGCACGAACACCGGGGAGCTGTTTTTT.

CDR3: CASSYAGTSGYNEQFF. The CDR3, as DNA: TGTGCCAGCAGTTACGCCGGGACTAGCGGTTACAATGAGCAGTTCTTC. V is TRBV6-5 and J is TRBJ2-1, with 11 nucleotides matching TRBD2. The CDR3 runs to 16 residues. Germline V CDR1 and CDR2: MNHEY, SVGAGI. The ends lost 2 bases at V and 4 bases at J; junction bases unmatched: 4.

The V call is TRBV12-3 or TRBV12-4, the J call TRBJ2-3; 7 nucleotides agree with TRBD2. Losses at the gene ends were 7 bases for V and 0 bases for J; bases not matched to a gene: 7. The CDR3 is made up of 15 amino acids. Written as DNA, the CDR3 is TGTGCCAGCAAGCAGGCGGGAGTTAGCACAGATACGCAGTATTTT. This codes for CASKQAGVSTDTQYF.

This clonotype was recorded a few times. This chain connects TRBV29-1 to TRBJ1-2; the D is unclear. The CDR3 sequence is 12 residues long. V lost 4 bases to trimming and J lost 0 bases, with 6 bases between them. Germline-derived CDR1 and CDR2 are SQVTM and ANQGSEA. Written as DNA, the CDR3 is TGCAGCGTTGCTTTTCCTAACTATGGCTACACCTTC. Translation gives CSVAFPNYGYTF.

This clonotype was counted only a few times. This chain connects TRBV20-1 to TRBJ1-1, with TRBD1 as a possible D gene (5 bases). This CDR3 is 16 amino acids long. Germline CDR1 DFQATT, CDR2 SNEGSKA (reference sequence). Trimming left V 0 bases short and J 6 bases short, with 20 bases between. The CDR3 spells CSARDPPGSLGAEAFF. Written as DNA, the CDR3 is TGCAGTGCTAGAGATCCGCCAGGGAGTCTCGGAGCTGAAGCTTTCTTT.

This clonotype was detected ten times or more. V gene TRBV29-1 combines with J gene TRBJ1-1; 9 bases are a match to TRBD1. Germline V gives CDR1 SQVTM, CDR2 ANQGSEA. The trim removed 2 bases at V and 5 bases at J, leaving 6 bases unmatched. The CDR3 has 14 amino acids. CDR3 nucleotide sequence: TGCAGCGTTGAATTGACAGGGGGAAAAACTGAAGCTTTCTTT. Its protein is CSVELTGGKTEAFF.

The rearrangement joins TRBV7-9 to TRBJ2-1; 9 nucleotides line up with TRBD2. CDR1 is SEHNR, CDR2 FQNEAQ, per germline (reference sequence). J was trimmed by 8 bases and V by 5 bases; bases with no gene match: 13. The CDR3 length is 16 residues. Written as DNA, the CDR3 is TGTGCCAGCAGCAGCCTCGGGAGCGGGGGGTCCTATGAGCAGTTCTTC. Translating it yields CASSSLGSGGSYEQFF.

The rearrangement links TRBV15 to TRBJ2-3, with D possibly TRBD2 on 6 matching bases. The CDR3 is 16 residues long. V shed 0 bases and J shed 0 bases, with 10 bases lying between them. Per the germline V gene, CDR1 is LNHNV and CDR2 is YYDKDF (reference sequence). The CDR3 loop is CATSRDLGTSTDTQYF. As DNA, the CDR3 is TGTGCCACCAGCAGAGATTTGGGGACTAGCACAGATACGCAGTATTTT.

This chain links TRBV7-9 with TRBJ2-1, with D perhaps being TRBD1 or TRBD2 (6 bases each). Trimming took off 5 bases at V and 8 bases at J, with 16 bases between the two ends. Germline V gene data show CDR1 as SEHNR and CDR2 as FQNEAQ (reference sequence). The CDR3 contains 14 residues. As DNA, the CDR3 is TGTGCCAGCAGCGCGCACGGGGGCGGCGATGAGCAGTTCTTC. Its protein is CASSAHGGGDEQFF.

The chain carries TRBV28 and TRBJ2-1; tentative D call: TRBD1 (8 bases). This CDR3 spans 13 amino acids. CDR1 MDHEN and CDR2 SYDVKM come from the germline V gene. V gave up 6 bases and J gave up 7 bases, with 13 bases separating them. The CDR3 sequence is CASRQGGLNEQFF. In DNA form, the CDR3 reads TGTGCCAGCAGACAGGGGGGGCTGAATGAGCAGTTCTTC.

This clonotype appeared a few times. The chain has TRBV12-3 or TRBV12-4 and TRBJ2-3; 7 bases are a match to TRBD1. Trimming cost V 8 bases and J 0 bases; bases outside gene matches: 8. The CDR3 is 15 amino acids. CDR3 nucleotide sequence: TGTGCCAGCGTACGCCGGGACAGAAGCACAGATACGCAGTATTTT. Protein product: CASVRRDRSTDTQYF.

This chain uses TRBV7-9 with TRBJ2-1; possibly TRBD1 for D (7 bases). CDR3 length: 15 residues. Germline V gene lookup returns CDR1 SEHNR and CDR2 FQNEAQ (reference sequence). With 5 bases removed from V and 5 bases from J, the gap between germline ends came to 16 bases. CDR3 loop: CASSRAGQNNNEQFF. The CDR3 DNA sequence: TGTGCCAGCAGCCGTGCGGGACAGAACAACAATGAGCAGTTCTTC. The entire variable domain, with the rest obtained from reference TRBV7-9 and TRBJ2-1, is as follows: DTGVSQNPRHKITKRGQNVTFRCDPISEHNRLYWYRQTLGQGPEFLTYFQNEAQLEKSRLLSDRFSAERPKGSFSTLEIQRTEQGDSAMYLCASSRAGQNNNEQFFGPGTRLTVL.

This clonotype has more than one count but fewer than ten. The rearrangement links TRBV19 to TRBJ1-5; a weak D match, TRBD1 (6 bases). Trimming removed 7 bases at V and 5 bases at J, with 12 bases between. This CDR3 spans 13 amino acids. Germline CDR1 LNHDA, CDR2 SQIVND (reference sequence). CDR3 sequence (DNA): TGTGCCAGTATCGGGACACGAGATCAGCCCCAGCATTTT. Protein sequence: CASIGTRDQPQHF.

This clonotype was seen a few times. This chain connects TRBV20-1 to TRBJ2-1; D tentatively fits TRBD1 or TRBD2 (5 bases each). This CDR3 contains 17 residues. Germline values: CDR1 DFQATT, CDR2 SNEGSKA (reference sequence). V was cut by 1 base and J by 1 base, with 17 bases left in between. The CDR3 DNA follows: TGCAGTGCTAGAGGTGGAGAGGGGAGAAGATCCTACAATGAGCAGTTCTTC. It is translated as CSARGGEGRRSYNEQFF.

The table lists this clonotype with a few counts. The chain couples TRBV4-2 to TRBJ2-3; 9 nucleotides align to TRBD2. The germline V gene has CDR1 LGHNA and CDR2 YNFKEQ. The CDR3 sequence is 16 residues long. With 3 bases clipped from V and 5 bases from J, the junction kept 9 bases outside the gene matches. DNA for the CDR3: TGTGCCAGCAGCCAGCTGGCTAGCGGGACGGTAGATACGCAGTATTTT. Amino acid sequence: CASSQLASGTVDTQYF.